This paragraph reports one T cell receptor (beta chain). These data come from a study of lymphopenia after photon versus proton radiotherapy. The assay was immunoSEQ multiplex PCR, and TCRdb's table has in-frame clones only and misses some. This repertoire shows about 61,000 clones, roughly 86% found once; its top ten account for about 2.5%. In germline, CDR1 is SGDLS, CDR2 YYNGEE. V dropped 2 bases and J dropped 4 bases, with 10 bases sitting between them. The length of the CDR3 is 14 residues. This receptor was identified in a man aged 40-49 years with gastric cancer. The V gene is TRBV9, the J gene TRBJ1-5; D is possibly TRBD1 (6 bases). The specimen was peripheral blood, collected from a patient treated with photon-based radiotherapy. Here the CDR3 reads CASSVGQGNQPQHF. The CDR3 DNA reads TGTGCCAGCAGCGTGGGGCAGGGGAATCAGCCCCAGCATTTT.